The T cell receptor (beta chain) under discussion was sequenced for a study of blood T cell repertoires in COVID-19. Study as a whole: Specimens from acute and convalescent COVID-19 originated in the United States, Italy and Spain. T cells, B-cell-depleted T cells, or PBMCs supplied cDNA or gDNA.

Germline V gene sequence: CDR1 MGHRA, CDR2 YSYEKL. This CDR3 is 17 amino acids long. Trimming removed 2 bases from V and 3 bases from J; junction bases left unmatched: 7. Original data processing: Researchers report that nucleated cell counts were estimated from reference gene primer amplification. The assay was immunoSEQ multiplex PCR, and TCRdb's table has in-frame clones only and misses some. The V and J calls and clone size are taken from that table; D and trimming were inferred from the DNA. The data show over 200,000 clones, over 70% seen once. The sample taken for sequencing was peripheral blood. The TCR sequence derives from a woman of 80 years or more with acute or convalescent COVID-19. This chain links TRBV4-1 with TRBJ2-1; 10 bases align to TRBD1. This CDR3 is CASSQPHRTGGYNEQFF. CDR3 nucleotide sequence: TGCGCCAGCAGCCAACCTCACCGGACAGGGGGCTACAATGAGCAGTTCTTC.